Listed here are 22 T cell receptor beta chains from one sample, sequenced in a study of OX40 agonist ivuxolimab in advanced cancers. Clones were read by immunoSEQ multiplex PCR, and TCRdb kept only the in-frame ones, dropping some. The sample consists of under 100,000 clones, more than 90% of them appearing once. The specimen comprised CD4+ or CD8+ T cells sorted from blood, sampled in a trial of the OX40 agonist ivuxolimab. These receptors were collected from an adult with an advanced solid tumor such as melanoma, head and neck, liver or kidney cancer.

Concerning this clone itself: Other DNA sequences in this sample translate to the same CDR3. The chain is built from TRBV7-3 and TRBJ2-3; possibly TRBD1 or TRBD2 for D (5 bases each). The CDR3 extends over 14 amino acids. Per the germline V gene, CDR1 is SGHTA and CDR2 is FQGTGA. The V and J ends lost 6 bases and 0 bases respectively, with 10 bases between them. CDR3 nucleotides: TGTGCCAGCAGTCGGGACCGAAGCACAGATACGCAGTATTTT. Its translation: CASSRDRSTDTQYF.

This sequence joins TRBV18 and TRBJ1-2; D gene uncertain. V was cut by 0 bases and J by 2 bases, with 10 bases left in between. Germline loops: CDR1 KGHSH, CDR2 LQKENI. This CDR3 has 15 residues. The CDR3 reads CASSPPVGANYGYTF. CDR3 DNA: TGTGCCAGCTCACCACCGGTGGGCGCCAACTATGGCTACACCTTC.

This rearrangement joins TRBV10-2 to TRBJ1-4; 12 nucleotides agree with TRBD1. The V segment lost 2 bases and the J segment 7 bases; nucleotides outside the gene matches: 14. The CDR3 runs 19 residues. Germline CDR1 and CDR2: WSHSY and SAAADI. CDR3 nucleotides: TGCGCCAGCAGTGAGAGTTTGGGACAGGGGGCGCGAGCAGGTGAAAAACTGTTTTTT. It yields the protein CASSESLGQGARAGEKLFF.

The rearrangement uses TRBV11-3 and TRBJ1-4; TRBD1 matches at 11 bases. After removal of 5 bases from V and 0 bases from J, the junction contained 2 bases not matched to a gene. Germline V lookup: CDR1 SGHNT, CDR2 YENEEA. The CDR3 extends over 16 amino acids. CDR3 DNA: TGTGCCAGCAGCAAGGGACAGGGGGCAACTAATGAAAAACTGTTTTTT. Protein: CASSKGQGATNEKLFF.

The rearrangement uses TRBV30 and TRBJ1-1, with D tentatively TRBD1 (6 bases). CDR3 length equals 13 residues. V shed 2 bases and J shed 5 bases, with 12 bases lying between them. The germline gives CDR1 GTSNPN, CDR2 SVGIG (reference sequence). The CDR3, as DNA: TGTGCCTGGAGTCCAACAGGGTGGACTGAAGCTTTCTTT. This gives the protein CAWSPTGWTEAFF.

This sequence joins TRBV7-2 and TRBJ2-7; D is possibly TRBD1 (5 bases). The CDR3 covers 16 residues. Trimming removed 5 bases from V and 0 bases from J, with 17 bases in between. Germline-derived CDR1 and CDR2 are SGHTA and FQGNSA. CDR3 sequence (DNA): TGTGCCAGCAGCCCCCGGTGGATGGACAACTCCTACGAGCAGTACTTC. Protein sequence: CASSPRWMDNSYEQYF.

The CDR3 DNA reads TGCGCCAGCAGCTTGTTTGGGCAGGCCTACAATGAGCAGTTCTTC. Translating it yields CASSLFGQAYNEQFF. The chain carries TRBV5-1 and TRBJ2-1; no reliable D call. Trimming took off 1 base at V and 2 bases at J, with 10 bases between the two ends. This CDR3 has 15 residues. Germline CDR1 and CDR2: SGHRS and YFSETQ.

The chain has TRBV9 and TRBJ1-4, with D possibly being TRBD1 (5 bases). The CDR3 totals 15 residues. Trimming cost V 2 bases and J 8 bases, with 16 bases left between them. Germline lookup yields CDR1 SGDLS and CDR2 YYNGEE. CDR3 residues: CASSVRGLSFEKLFF. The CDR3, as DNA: TGTGCCAGCAGCGTCCGGGGGTTATCATTCGAAAAACTGTTTTTT.

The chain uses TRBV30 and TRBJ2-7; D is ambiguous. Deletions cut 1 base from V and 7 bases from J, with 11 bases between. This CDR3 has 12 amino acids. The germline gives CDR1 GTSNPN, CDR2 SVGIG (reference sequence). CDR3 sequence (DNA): TGTGCCTGGAGTGCCCCTAATAGGGAGCAGTACTTC. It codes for CAWSAPNREQYF.

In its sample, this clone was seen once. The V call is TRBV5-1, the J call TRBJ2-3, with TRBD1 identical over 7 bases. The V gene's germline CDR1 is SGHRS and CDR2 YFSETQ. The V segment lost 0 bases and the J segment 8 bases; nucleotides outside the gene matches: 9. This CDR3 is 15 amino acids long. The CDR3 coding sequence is TGCGCCAGCAGCTTGGAGGGGGCGCCGCCGATTACGCAGTATTTT. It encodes CASSLEGAPPITQYF.

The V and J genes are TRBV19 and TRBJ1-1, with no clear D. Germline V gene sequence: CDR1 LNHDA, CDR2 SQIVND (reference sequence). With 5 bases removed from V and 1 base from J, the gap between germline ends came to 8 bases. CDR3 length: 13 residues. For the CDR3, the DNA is TGTGCCAGTAGTCCTACAAGGAACACTGAAGCTTTCTTT. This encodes CASSPTRNTEAFF. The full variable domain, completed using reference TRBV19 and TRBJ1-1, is DGGITQSPKYLFRKEGQNVTLSCEQNLNHDAMYWYRQDPGQGLRLIYYSQIVNDFQKGDIAEGYSVSREKKESFPLTVTSAQKNPTAFYLCASSPTRNTEAFFGQGTRLTVV.

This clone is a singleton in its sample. CDR3 in amino acids: CASKGSYEQYF. The CDR3, as DNA: TGTGCCAGCAAAGGGTCCTACGAGCAGTACTTC. The gene calls are TRBV6-1 and TRBJ2-7; D call uncertain. V shed 7 bases and J shed 1 base, with 5 bases lying between them. The CDR3 is 11 amino acids. Germline values: CDR1 MNHNS, CDR2 SASEGT.

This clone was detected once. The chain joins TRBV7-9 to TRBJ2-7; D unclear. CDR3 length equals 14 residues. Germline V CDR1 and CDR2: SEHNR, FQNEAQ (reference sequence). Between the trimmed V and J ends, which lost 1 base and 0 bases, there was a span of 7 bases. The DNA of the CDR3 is TGTGCCAGCAGCTTAGTCCCTAACTCCTACGAGCAGTACTTC. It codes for CASSLVPNSYEQYF.

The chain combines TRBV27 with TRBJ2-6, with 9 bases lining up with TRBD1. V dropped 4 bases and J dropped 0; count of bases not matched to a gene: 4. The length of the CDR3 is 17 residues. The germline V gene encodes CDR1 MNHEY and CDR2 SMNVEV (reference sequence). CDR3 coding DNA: TGTGCCAGCAGTTCGGGACAGGGCATCTCTGGGGCCAACGTCCTGACTTTC. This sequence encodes CASSSGQGISGANVLTF.

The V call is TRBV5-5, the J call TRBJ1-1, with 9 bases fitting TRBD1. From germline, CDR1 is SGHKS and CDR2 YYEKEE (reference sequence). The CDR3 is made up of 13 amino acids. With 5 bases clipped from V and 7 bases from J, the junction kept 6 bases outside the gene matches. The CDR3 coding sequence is TGTGCCAGCAGAAGACAGGGGGAGGTTGAAGCTTTCTTT. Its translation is CASRRQGEVEAFF.

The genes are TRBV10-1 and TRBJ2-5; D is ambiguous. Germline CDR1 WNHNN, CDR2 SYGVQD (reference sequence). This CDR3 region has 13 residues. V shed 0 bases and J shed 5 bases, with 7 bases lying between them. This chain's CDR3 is CASSESSSETQYF. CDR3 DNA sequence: TGCGCCAGCAGTGAGTCGTCCAGTGAGACCCAGTACTTC.

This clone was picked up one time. The DNA of the CDR3 is TGTGCCAGCAGTTACACACGAGACACCGGGGAGCTGTTTTTT. Translation gives CASSYTRDTGELFF. The rearrangement uses TRBV6-6 and TRBJ2-2; D unresolved. From germline, CDR1 is MNHNY and CDR2 SVGAGI (reference sequence). The CDR3 is made up of 14 amino acids. The ends were cut back, 2 bases at V and 3 bases at J, with 7 bases in the middle.

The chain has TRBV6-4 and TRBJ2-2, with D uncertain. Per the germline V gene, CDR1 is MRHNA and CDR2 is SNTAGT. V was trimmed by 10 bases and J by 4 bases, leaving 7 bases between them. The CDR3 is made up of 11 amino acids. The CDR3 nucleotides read TGTGCCACCCGGTTCACCGGGGAGCTGTTTTTT. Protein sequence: CATRFTGELFF.

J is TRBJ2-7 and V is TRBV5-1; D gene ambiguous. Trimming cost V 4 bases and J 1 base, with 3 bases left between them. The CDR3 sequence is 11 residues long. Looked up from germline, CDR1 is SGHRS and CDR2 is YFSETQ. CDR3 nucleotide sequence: TGCGCCAGCAGCGAATCCTACGAGCAGTACTTC. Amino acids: CASSESYEQYF.

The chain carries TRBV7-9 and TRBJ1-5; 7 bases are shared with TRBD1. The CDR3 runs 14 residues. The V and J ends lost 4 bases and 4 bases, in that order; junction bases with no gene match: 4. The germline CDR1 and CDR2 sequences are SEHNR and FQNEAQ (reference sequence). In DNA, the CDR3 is TGTGCCAGCAGCTCCCCGGGACAGAATCAGCCCCAGCATTTT. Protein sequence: CASSSPGQNQPQHF.

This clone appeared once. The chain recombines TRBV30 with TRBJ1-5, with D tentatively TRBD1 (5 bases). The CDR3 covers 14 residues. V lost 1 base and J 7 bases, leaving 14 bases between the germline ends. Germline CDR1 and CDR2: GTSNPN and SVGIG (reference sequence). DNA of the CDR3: TGTGCCTGGAGTGCTTCGGGGGTAGGGCAGCCCCAGCATTTT. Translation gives CAWSASGVGQPQHF.

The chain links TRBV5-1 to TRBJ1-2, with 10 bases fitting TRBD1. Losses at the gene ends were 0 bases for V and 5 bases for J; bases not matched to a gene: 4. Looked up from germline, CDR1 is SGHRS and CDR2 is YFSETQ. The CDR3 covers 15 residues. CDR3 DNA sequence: TGCGCCAGCAGCTTGGGACAGGGGGCCCTATATGGCTACACCTTC. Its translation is CASSLGQGALYGYTF.